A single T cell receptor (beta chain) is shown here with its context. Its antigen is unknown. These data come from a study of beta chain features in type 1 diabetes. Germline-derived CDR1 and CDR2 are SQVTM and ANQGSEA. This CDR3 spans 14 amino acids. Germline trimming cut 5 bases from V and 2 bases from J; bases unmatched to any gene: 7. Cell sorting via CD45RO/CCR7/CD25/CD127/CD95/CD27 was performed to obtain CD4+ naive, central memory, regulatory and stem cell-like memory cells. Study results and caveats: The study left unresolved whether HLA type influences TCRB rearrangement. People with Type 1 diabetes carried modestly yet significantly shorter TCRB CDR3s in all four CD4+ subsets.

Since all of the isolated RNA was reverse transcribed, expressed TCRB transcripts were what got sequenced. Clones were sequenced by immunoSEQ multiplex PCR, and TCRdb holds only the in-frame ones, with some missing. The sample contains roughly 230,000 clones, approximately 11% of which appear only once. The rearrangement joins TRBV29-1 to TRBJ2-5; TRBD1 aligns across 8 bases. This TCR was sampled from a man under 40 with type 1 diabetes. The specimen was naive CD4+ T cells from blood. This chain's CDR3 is CSVNSQGAQETQYF. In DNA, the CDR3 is TGCAGCGTTAACTCCCAGGGGGCTCAAGAGACCCAGTACTTC.